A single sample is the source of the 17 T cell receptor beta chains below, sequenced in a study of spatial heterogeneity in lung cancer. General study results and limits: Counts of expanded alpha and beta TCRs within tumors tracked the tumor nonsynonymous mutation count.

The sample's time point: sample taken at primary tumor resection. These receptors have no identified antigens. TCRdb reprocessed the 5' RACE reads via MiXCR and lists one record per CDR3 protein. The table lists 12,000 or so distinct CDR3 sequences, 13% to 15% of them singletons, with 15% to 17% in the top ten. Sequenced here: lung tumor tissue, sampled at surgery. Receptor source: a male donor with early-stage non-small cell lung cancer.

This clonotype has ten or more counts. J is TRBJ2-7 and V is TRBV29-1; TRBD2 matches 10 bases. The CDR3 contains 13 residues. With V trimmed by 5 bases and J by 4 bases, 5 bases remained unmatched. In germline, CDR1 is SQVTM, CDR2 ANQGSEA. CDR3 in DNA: TGCAGCGTTCTAGCGGGAGCAGGGTACGAGCAGTACTTC. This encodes CSVLAGAGYEQYF.

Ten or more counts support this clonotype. CDR3 residues: CASSDSTEGSDGYTF. For the CDR3, the DNA is TGTGCCAGCAGTGACTCGACCGAGGGGAGTGATGGCTACACCTTC. The chain combines TRBV6-4 with TRBJ1-2, with D maybe TRBD1 (5 bases). V lost 0 bases, J lost 6 bases, and 14 bases lay in between. Germline CDR1 reads MRHNA; CDR2 reads SNTAGT. The CDR3 length is 15 residues.

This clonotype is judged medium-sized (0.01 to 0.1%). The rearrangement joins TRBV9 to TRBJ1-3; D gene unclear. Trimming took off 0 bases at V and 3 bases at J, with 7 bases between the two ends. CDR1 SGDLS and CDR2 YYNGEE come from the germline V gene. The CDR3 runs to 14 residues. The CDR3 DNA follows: TGTGCCAGCAGCGTAGGCTCCGGTGGAAACACCATATATTTT. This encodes CASSVGSGGNTIYF.

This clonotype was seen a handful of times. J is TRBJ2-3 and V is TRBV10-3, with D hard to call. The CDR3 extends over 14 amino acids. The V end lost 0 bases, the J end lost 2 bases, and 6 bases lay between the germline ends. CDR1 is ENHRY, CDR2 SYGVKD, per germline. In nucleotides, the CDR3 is TGTGCCATCAGTGAGTCCGGCCTCACAGATACGCAGTATTTT. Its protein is CAISESGLTDTQYF.

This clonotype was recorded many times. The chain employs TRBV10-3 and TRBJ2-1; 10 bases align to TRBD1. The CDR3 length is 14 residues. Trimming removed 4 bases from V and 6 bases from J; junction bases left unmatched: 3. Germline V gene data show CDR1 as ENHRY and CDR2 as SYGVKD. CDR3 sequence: CAISGTGGRNEQFF. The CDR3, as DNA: TGTGCCATCAGTGGGACAGGGGGTCGCAATGAGCAGTTCTTC.

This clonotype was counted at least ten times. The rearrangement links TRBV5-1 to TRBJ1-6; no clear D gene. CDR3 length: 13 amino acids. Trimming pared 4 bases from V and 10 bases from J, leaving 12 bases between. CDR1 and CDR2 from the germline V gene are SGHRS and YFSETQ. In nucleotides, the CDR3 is TGCGCCAGCAGCGCCACCATAGAATCACCCCTCCACTTT. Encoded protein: CASSATIESPLHF.

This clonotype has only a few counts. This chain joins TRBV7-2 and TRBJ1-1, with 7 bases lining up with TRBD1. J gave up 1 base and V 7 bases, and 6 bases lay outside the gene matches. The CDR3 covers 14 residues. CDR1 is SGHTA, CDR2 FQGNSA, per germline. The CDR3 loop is CASTLDRANTEAFF. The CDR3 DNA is TGTGCCAGCACCCTAGACAGGGCGAACACTGAAGCTTTCTTT.

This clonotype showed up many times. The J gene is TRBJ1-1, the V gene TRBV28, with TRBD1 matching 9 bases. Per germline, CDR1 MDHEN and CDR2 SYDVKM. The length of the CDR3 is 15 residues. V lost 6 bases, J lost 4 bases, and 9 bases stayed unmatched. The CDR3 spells CASRPRQGEATEAFF. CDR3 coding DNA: TGTGCCAGCAGACCTCGACAGGGGGAGGCCACTGAAGCTTTCTTT.

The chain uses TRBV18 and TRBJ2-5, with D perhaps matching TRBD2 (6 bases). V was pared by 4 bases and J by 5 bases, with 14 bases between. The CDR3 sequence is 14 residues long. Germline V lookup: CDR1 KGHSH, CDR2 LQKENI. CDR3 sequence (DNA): TGTGCCAGCTCACTGGGACTTGGCGGGGAGACCCAGTACTTC. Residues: CASSLGLGGETQYF.

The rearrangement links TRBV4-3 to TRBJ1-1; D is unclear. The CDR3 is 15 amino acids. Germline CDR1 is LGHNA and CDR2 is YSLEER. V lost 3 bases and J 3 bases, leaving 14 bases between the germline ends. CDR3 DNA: TGCGCCAGCAGCCATAAGTCAGGAGGTTACACTGAAGCTTTCTTT. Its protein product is CASSHKSGGYTEAFF.

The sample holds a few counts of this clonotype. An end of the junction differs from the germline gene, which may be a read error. CDR3 nucleotide sequence: TGTGCTAGCAGCTTAGGGACTAGCATAGCTGAGCAGTTCTTC. Translated, it gives CASSLGTSIAEQFF. The rearrangement uses TRBV7-7 and TRBJ2-1; 9 positions match TRBD2. Germline CDR1 is SSHAT and CDR2 is FNYEAQ (reference sequence). This CDR3 spans 14 amino acids.

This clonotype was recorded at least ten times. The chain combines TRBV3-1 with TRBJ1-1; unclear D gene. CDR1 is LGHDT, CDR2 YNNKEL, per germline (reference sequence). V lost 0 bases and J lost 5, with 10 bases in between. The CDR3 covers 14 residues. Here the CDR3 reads CASSQEHGRTEAFF. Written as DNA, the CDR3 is TGTGCCAGCAGCCAAGAGCATGGTAGAACTGAAGCTTTCTTT.

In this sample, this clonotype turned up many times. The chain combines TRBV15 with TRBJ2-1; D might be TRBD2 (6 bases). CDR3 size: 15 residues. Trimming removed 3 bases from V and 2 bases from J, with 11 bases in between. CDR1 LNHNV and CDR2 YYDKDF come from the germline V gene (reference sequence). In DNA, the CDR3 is TGTGCCACCAGCAGCGGGCGGGACCCCTACAATGAGCAGTTCTTC. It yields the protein CATSSGRDPYNEQFF.

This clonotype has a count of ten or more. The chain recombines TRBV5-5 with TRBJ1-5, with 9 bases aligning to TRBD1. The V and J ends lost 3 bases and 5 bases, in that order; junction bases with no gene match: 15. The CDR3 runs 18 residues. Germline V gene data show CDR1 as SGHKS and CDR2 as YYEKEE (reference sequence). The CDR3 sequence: CASSYVPGQGERDQPQHF. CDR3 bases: TGTGCCAGCAGCTACGTCCCGGGACAGGGCGAGCGGGATCAGCCCCAGCATTTT.

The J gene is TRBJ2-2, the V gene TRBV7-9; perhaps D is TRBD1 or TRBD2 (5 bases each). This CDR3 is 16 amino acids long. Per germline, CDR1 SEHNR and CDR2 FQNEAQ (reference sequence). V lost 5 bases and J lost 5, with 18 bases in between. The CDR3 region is CASSATRGQGTGELFF. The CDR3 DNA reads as TGTGCCAGCAGCGCAACCCGGGGCCAGGGTACCGGGGAGCTGTTTTTT.

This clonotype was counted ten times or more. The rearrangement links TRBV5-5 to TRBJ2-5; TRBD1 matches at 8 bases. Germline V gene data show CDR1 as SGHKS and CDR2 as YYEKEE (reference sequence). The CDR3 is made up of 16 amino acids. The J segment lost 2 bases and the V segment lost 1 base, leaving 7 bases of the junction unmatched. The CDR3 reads CASSLLAGQGQETQYF. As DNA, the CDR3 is TGTGCCAGCAGCTTGCTCGCTGGACAGGGACAAGAGACCCAGTACTTC.

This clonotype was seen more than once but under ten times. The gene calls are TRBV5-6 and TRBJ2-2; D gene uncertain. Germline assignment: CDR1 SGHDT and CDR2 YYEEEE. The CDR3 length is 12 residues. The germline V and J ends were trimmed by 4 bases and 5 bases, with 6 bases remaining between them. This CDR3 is CASSRVTGELFF. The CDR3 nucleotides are TGTGCCAGCAGCAGGGTTACCGGGGAGCTGTTTTTT.